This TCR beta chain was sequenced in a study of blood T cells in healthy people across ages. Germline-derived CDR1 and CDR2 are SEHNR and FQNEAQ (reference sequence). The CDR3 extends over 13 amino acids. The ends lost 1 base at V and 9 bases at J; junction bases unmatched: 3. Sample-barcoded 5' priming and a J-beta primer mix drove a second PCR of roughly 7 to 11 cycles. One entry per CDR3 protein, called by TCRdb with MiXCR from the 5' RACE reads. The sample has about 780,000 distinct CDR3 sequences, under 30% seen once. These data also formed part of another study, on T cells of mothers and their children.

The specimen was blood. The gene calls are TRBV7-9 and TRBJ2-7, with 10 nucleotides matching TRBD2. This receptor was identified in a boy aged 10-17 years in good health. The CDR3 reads CASSLGLAGPQYF. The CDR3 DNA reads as TGTGCCAGCAGCTTAGGACTAGCGGGCCCGCAGTACTTC. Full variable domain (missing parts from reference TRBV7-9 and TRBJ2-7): DTGVSQNPRHKITKRGQNVTFRCDPISEHNRLYWYRQTLGQGPEFLTYFQNEAQLEKSRLLSDRFSAERPKGSFSTLEIQRTEQGDSAMYLCASSLGLAGPQYFGPGTRLTVT.